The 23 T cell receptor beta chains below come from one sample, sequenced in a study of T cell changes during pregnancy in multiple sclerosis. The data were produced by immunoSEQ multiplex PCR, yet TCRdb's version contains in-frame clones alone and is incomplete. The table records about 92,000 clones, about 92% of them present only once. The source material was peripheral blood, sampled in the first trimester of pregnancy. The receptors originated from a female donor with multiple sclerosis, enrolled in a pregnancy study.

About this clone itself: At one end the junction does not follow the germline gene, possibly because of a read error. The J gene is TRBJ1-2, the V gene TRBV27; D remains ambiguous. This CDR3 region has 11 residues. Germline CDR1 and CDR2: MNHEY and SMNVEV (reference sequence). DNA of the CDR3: TGCGCTACTAGGGCTAACTATGGCTACACCTTC. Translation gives CATRANYGYTF.

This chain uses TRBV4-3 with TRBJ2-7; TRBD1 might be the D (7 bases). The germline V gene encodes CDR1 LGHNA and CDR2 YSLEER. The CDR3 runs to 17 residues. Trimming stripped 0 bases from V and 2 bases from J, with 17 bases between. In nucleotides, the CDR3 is TGCGCCAGCAGCCAAGAGTCGGGCGCGGGACAGACCTACGAGCAGTACTTC. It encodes CASSQESGAGQTYEQYF.

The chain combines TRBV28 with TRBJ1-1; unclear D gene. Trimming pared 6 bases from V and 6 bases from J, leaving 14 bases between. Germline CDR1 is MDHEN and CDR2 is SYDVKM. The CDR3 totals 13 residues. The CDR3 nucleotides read TGTGCCAGCAGCCAAAGCTACTCCGCTGAAGCTTTCTTT. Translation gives CASSQSYSAEAFF.

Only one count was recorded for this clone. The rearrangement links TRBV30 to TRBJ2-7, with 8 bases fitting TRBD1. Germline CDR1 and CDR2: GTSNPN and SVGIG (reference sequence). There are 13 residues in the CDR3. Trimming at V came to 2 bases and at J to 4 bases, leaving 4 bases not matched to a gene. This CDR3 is CAWSQGAPYEQYF. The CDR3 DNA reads TGTGCCTGGAGTCAGGGGGCCCCATACGAGCAGTACTTC. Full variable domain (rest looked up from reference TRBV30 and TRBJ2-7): SQTIHQWPATLVQPVGSPLSLECTVEGTSNPNLYWYRQAAGRGLQLLFYSVGIGQISSEVPQNLSASRPQDRQFILSSKKLLLSDSGFYLCAWSQGAPYEQYFGPGTRLTVT.

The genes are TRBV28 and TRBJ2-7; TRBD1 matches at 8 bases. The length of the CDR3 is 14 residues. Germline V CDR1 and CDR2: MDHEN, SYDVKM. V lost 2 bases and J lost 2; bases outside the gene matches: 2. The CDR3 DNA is TGTGCCAGCAGTTTACAGGGGGCCCCCTACGAGCAGTACTTC. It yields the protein CASSLQGAPYEQYF.

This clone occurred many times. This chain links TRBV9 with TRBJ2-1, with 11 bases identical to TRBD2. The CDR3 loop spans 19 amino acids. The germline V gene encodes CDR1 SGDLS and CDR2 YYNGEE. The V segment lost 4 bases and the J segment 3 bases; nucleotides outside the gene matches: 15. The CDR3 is CASSPSAVTSGSFYNEQFF. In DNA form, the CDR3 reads TGTGCCAGCAGCCCGAGCGCGGTCACTAGCGGGAGTTTCTACAATGAGCAGTTCTTC.

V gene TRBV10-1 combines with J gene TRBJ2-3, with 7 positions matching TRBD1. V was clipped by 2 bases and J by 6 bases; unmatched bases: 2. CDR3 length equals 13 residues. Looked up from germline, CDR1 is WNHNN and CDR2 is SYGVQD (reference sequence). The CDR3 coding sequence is TGCGCCAGCAGTGAGAGGGGGCGTGATACGCAGTATTTT. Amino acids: CASSERGRDTQYF.

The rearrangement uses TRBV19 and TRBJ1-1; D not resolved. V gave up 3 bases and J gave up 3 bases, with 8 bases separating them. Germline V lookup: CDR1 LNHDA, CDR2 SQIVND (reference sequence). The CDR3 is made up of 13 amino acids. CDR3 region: CASSIRVYTEAFF. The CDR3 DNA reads TGTGCCAGTAGTATTCGGGTTTACACTGAAGCTTTCTTT.

The CDR3 DNA sequence: TGTGCCTGGAGTGTTAGCGGGAATGGCGAGCAGTACTTC. As protein: CAWSVSGNGEQYF. J is TRBJ2-7 and V is TRBV30; TRBD2 matches at 8 bases. J lost 6 bases, V lost 0 bases, and 4 bases had no gene match. The germline gives CDR1 GTSNPN, CDR2 SVGIG (reference sequence). This CDR3 is 13 amino acids long. The full variable domain, in which reference TRBV30 and TRBJ2-7 provide the parts outside the CDR3, is SQTIHQWPATLVQPVGSPLSLECTVEGTSNPNLYWYRQAAGRGLQLLFYSVGIGQISSEVPQNLSASRPQDRQFILSSKKLLLSDSGFYLCAWSVSGNGEQYFGPGTRLTVT.

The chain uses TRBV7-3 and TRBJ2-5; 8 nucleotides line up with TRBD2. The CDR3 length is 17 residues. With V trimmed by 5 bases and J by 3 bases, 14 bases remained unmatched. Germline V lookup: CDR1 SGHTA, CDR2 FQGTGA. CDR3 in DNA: TGTGCCAGCAGCCCTTATGGGCGGGGGGTACCAGAAGAGACCCAGTACTTC. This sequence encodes CASSPYGRGVPEETQYF.

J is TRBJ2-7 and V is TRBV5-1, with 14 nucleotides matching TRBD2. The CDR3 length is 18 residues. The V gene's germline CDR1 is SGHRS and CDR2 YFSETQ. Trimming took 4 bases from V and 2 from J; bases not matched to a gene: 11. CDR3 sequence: CASSGTGTSGSGTYEQYF. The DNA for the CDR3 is TGCGCCAGCAGCGGGACCGGGACTAGCGGGAGCGGTACCTACGAGCAGTACTTC.

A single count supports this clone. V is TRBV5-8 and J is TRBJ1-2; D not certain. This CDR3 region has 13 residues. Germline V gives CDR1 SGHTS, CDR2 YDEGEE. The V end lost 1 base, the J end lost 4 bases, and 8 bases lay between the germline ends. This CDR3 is CASSLSNFYGYTF. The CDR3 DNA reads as TGTGCCAGCAGCTTGTCAAATTTCTATGGCTACACCTTC.

CDR3 loop: CASSLNGGEAPYEQYF. In nucleotides, the CDR3 is TGTGCCAGCAGCTTGAACGGGGGGGAGGCCCCCTACGAGCAGTACTTC. This chain uses TRBV5-6 with TRBJ2-7; 8 bases map to TRBD2. This CDR3 spans 16 amino acids. V lost 1 base, J lost 2 bases, and 8 bases stayed unmatched. The V gene's germline CDR1 is SGHDT and CDR2 YYEEEE. The full variable domain, rest sourced from reference TRBV5-6 and TRBJ2-7, is DAGVTQSPTHLIKTRGQQVTLRCSPKSGHDTVSWYQQALGQGPQFIFQYYEEEERQRGNFPDRFSGHQFPNYSSELNVNALLLGDSALYLCASSLNGGEAPYEQYFGPGTRLTVT.

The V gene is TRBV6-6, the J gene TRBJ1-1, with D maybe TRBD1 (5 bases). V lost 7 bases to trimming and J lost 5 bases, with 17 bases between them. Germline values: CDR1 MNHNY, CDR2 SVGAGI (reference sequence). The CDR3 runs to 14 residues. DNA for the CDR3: TGTGCCAGCACCGACTGGGGGGATAATACTGAAGCTTTCTTT. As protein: CASTDWGDNTEAFF.

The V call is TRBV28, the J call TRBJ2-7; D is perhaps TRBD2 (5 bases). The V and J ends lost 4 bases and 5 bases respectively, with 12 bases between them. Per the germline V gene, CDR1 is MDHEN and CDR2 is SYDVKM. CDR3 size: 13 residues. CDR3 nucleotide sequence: TGTGCCAGCAGTTCTTGGGGAGTCAACGAGCAGTACTTC. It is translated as CASSSWGVNEQYF.

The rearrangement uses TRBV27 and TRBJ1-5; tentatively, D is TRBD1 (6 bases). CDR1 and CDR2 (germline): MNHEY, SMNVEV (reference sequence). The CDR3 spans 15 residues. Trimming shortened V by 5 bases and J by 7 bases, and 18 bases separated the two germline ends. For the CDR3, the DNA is TGTGCCAGCAGTCCCCGAGAGAGGGGGTACCAGCCCCAGCATTTT. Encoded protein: CASSPRERGYQPQHF.

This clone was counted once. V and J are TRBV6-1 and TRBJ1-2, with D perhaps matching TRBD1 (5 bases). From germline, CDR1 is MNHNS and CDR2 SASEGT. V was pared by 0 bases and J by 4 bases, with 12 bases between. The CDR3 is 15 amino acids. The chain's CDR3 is CASSEAIKGIYGYTF. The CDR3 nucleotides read TGTGCCAGCAGTGAAGCTATAAAGGGGATCTATGGCTACACCTTC.

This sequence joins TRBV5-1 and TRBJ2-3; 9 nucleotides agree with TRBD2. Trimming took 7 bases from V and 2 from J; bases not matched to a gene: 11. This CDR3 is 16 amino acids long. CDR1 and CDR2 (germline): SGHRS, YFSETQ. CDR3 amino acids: CASGHGGGGITDTQYF. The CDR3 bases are TGCGCCAGCGGCCACGGCGGGGGGGGTATCACAGATACGCAGTATTTT.

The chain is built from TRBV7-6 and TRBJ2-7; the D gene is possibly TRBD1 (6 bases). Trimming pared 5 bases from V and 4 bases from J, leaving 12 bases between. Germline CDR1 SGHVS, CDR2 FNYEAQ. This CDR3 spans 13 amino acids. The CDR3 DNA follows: TGTGCCAGCAGCCGCGACCAGGGGTACGAGCAGTACTTC. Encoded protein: CASSRDQGYEQYF.

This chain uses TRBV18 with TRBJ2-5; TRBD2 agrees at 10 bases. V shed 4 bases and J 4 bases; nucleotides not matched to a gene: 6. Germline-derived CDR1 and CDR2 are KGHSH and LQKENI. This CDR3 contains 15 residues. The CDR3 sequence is CASSHGTSAGETQYF. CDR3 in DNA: TGTGCCAGCTCACATGGGACTAGCGCAGGAGAGACCCAGTACTTC.

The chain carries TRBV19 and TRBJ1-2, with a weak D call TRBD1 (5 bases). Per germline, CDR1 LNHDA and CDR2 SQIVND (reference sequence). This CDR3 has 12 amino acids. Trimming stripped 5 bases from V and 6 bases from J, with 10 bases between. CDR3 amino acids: CASSVGGHGYTF. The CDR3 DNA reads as TGTGCCAGTAGTGTCGGGGGACATGGCTACACCTTC.

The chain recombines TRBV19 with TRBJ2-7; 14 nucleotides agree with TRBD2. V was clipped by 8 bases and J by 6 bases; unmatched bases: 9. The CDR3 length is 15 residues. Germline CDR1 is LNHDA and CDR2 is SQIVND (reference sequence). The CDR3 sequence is CASGLAGGSFGEQYF. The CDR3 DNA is TGTGCCAGTGGACTAGCGGGAGGCTCCTTTGGCGAGCAGTACTTC.

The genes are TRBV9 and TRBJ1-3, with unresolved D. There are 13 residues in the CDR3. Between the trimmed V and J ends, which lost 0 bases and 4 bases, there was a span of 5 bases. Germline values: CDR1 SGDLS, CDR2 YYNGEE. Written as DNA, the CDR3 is TGTGCCAGCAGCGTAGGAGAGGGAAACACCATATATTTT. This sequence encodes CASSVGEGNTIYF.